The rows below give T cell receptor beta chains drawn from one sample of a study of neurological immune-mediated disorders. From the 5' RACE reads, TCRdb called clonotypes with MiXCR, one entry per CDR3 protein. The sample includes 65,000 to 90,000 distinct CDR3 sequences, about 9.3% of them seen just once. Material: PBMCs. Receptors originate from a man aged 35-49 years in good health. Each CDR3 is given with its conserved first and last residue. D genes are given only for firm matches. Clone sizes are given selectively: once, few, many, or a class where the clone is expanded.

d_gene: TRBD2; abundance: NA; v_gene: TRBV5-1; j_gene: TRBJ2-5; CDR3aa: CASSLGLVAGDQETQYF; CDR3nt: TGCGCCAGCAGCTTGGGTCTCGTAGCGGGGGACCAAGAGACCCAGTACTTC
d_gene: NA; abundance: many; v_gene: TRBV29-1; j_gene: TRBJ1-1; CDR3aa: CSVAPRAGNTEAFF; CDR3nt: TGCAGCGTTGCCCCTCGGGCAGGGAACACTGAAGCTTTCTTT
d_gene: TRBD2; abundance: many; v_gene: TRBV15; j_gene: TRBJ2-2; CDR3aa: CATSTRLAAPNRSGELFF; CDR3nt: TGTGCCACCAGCACCCGACTAGCAGCTCCCAACAGGTCCGGGGAGCTGTTTTTT
d_gene: TRBD1; abundance: few; v_gene: TRBV29-1; j_gene: TRBJ2-3; CDR3aa: CSHLREGAGDTQYF; CDR3nt: TGCAGCCACTTACGAGAGGGGGCAGGGGATACGCAGTATTTT
d_gene: TRBD1; abundance: many; v_gene: TRBV2; j_gene: TRBJ2-5; CDR3aa: CASSDHRGLETQYF; CDR3nt: TGTGCCAGCAGTGACCACAGGGGGCTTGAGACCCAGTACTTC
d_gene: NA; abundance: many; v_gene: TRBV20-1; j_gene: TRBJ2-7; CDR3aa: CSARGKAYEQYF; CDR3nt: TGCAGTGCTAGAGGGAAGGCCTACGAGCAGTACTTC
d_gene: NA; abundance: many; v_gene: TRBV5-1; j_gene: TRBJ1-1; CDR3aa: CASSSGRTEAFF; CDR3nt: TGCGCCAGCAGCTCTGGAAGGACTGAAGCTTTCTTT
d_gene: NA; abundance: NA; v_gene: TRBV5-1; j_gene: TRBJ1-1; CDR3aa: CASSGDMNTEDFF; CDR3nt: TGCGCCAGCAGCGGCGACATGAACACTGAAGATTTCTTT
d_gene: NA; abundance: many; v_gene: TRBV5-1; j_gene: TRBJ2-4; CDR3aa: CASSSQGAKNIQYF; CDR3nt: TGCGCCAGCAGCTCGCAGGGGGCCAAAAACATTCAGTACTTC
d_gene: NA; abundance: many; v_gene: TRBV12-3/TRBV12-4; j_gene: TRBJ2-5; CDR3aa: CASRSRVANQETQYF; CDR3nt: TGTGCCAGCAGATCTCGGGTCGCCAACCAAGAGACCCAGTACTTC
d_gene: NA; abundance: many; v_gene: TRBV7-9; j_gene: TRBJ2-1; CDR3aa: CASSSSDGEQFF; CDR3nt: TGTGCCAGCAGCTCCTCGGACGGGGAGCAGTTCTTC
d_gene: NA; abundance: many; v_gene: TRBV5-1; j_gene: TRBJ2-3; CDR3aa: CASSLADGTDTQYF; CDR3nt: TGCGCCAGCAGCTTGGCCGACGGGACAGATACGCAGTATTTT
d_gene: NA; abundance: many; v_gene: TRBV12-3/TRBV12-4; j_gene: TRBJ1-1; CDR3aa: CASRTGRGNTEAFF; CDR3nt: TGTGCCAGCAGGACCGGGAGGGGGAACACTGAAGCTTTCTTT
d_gene: NA; abundance: many; v_gene: TRBV7-6; j_gene: TRBJ2-5; CDR3aa: CASSLGGERAYQETQYF; CDR3nt: TGTGCCAGCAGCTTAGGGGGGGAGCGGGCATACCAAGAGACCCAGTACTTC
d_gene: NA; abundance: NA; v_gene: TRBV5-5; j_gene: TRBJ1-2; CDR3aa: CASSHPGEGYGYTF; CDR3nt: TGTGCCAGCAGCCACCCAGGGGAAGGCTATGGCTACACCTTC
d_gene: NA; abundance: many; v_gene: TRBV15; j_gene: TRBJ1-5; CDR3aa: CATSRGQVLKDNQPQHF; CDR3nt: TGTGCCACCAGCAGAGGACAGGTTCTGAAGGATAATCAGCCCCAGCATTTT
d_gene: TRBD2; abundance: many; v_gene: TRBV20-1; j_gene: TRBJ2-3; CDR3aa: CSARLAGGPTDTQYF; CDR3nt: TGCAGTGCTAGACTAGCGGGGGGGCCCACAGATACGCAGTATTTT
d_gene: TRBD1; abundance: many; v_gene: TRBV28; j_gene: TRBJ1-6; CDR3aa: CASSRDRASPLHF; CDR3nt: TGTGCCAGCAGTCGGGACAGGGCCTCACCCCTCCACTTT
d_gene: NA; abundance: many; v_gene: TRBV5-6; j_gene: TRBJ1-5; CDR3aa: CASSLSGGIQPQHF; CDR3nt: TGTGCCAGCAGCTTATCCGGGGGCATACAGCCCCAGCATTTT
d_gene: NA; abundance: many; v_gene: TRBV19; j_gene: TRBJ2-5; CDR3aa: CASNSQRQETQYF; CDR3nt: TGTGCCAGTAACTCTCAGCGTCAAGAGACCCAGTACTTC
d_gene: TRBD1; abundance: many; v_gene: TRBV12-3/TRBV12-4; j_gene: TRBJ2-7; CDR3aa: CASRNGQGPYEQYF; CDR3nt: TGTGCCAGCAGAAATGGACAGGGACCCTACGAGCAGTACTTC
d_gene: TRBD1; abundance: many; v_gene: TRBV15; j_gene: TRBJ2-4; CDR3aa: CATSRDSGQDKNIQYF; CDR3nt: TGTGCCACCAGCAGAGATTCCGGACAGGATAAAAACATTCAGTACTTC
d_gene: NA; abundance: many; v_gene: TRBV12-3/TRBV12-4; j_gene: TRBJ2-5; CDR3aa: CASSPGAGGETQYF; CDR3nt: TGTGCCAGCAGCCCTGGGGCCGGTGGGGAGACCCAGTACTTC
d_gene: TRBD1; abundance: NA; v_gene: TRBV7-2; j_gene: TRBJ2-5; CDR3aa: CASSTLGQPQETQYF; CDR3nt: TGTGCCAGCAGCACCTTGGGACAGCCCCAAGAGACCCAGTACTTC
d_gene: NA; abundance: many; v_gene: TRBV4-2; j_gene: TRBJ2-7; CDR3aa: CASSPAGEQYF; CDR3nt: TGTGCCAGCAGCCCCGCTGGCGAGCAGTACTTC
d_gene: NA; abundance: many; v_gene: TRBV12-3/TRBV12-4; j_gene: TRBJ1-4; CDR3aa: CASRSRGATNEKLFF; CDR3nt: TGTGCCAGCAGATCTCGGGGGGCAACTAATGAAAAACTGTTTTTT
d_gene: NA; abundance: many; v_gene: TRBV20-1; j_gene: TRBJ2-7; CDR3aa: CSAAPTDRKLFYEQYF; CDR3nt: TGCAGTGCTGCCCCTACAGACAGGAAACTCTTCTACGAGCAGTACTTC
d_gene: TRBD1; abundance: many; v_gene: TRBV12-3/TRBV12-4; j_gene: TRBJ1-2; CDR3aa: CASSLEGGGRFYGYTF; CDR3nt: TGTGCCAGCAGTTTAGAGGGAGGGGGCCGTTTCTATGGCTACACCTTC
d_gene: NA; abundance: NA; v_gene: TRBV7-9; j_gene: TRBJ2-7; CDR3aa: CAYVGEYEQYF; CDR3nt: TGTGCCTATGTGGGGGAATACGAGCAGTACTTC
d_gene: NA; abundance: many; v_gene: TRBV20-1; j_gene: TRBJ2-4; CDR3aa: CSATQGTKNIQYF; CDR3nt: TGCAGTGCTACGCAGGGTACCAAAAACATTCAGTACTTC
d_gene: NA; abundance: few; v_gene: TRBV9; j_gene: TRBJ2-3; CDR3aa: CASSVDLAGAISTDTQYF; CDR3nt: TGTGCCAGCAGCGTAGACCTGGCCGGGGCTATTAGCACAGATACGCAGTATTTT
d_gene: TRBD2; abundance: many; v_gene: TRBV5-1; j_gene: TRBJ2-7; CDR3aa: CASSNTGTSDFRQYF; CDR3nt: TGCGCCAGCAGCAATACCGGGACTAGCGACTTTCGACAGTACTTC